The next 12 T cell receptor beta chains were all read from a single sample in a study of T cell responses to AZD1222 COVID-19 vaccine. Generated by immunoSEQ multiplex PCR, the TCRdb table keeps only in-frame clones and is missing some. The data contain more than 85,000 clones, approximately 84% of them seen just once; the ten biggest clones take up more than 13%. This specimen consisted of peripheral blood, obtained 28 days after the second AZD1222 dose. Source of these receptors: an adult who received the AZD1222 COVID-19 vaccine.

This clone is a singleton in its sample. This sequence joins TRBV9 and TRBJ1-1; D remains unclear. The V gene lost 4 bases and the J gene lost 4 bases, with 11 bases spanning the gap. Germline V CDR1 and CDR2: SGDLS, YYNGEE. The CDR3 has 13 amino acids. The CDR3 nucleotides read TGTGCCAGCAGCCCTCGGGCCTTCACTGAAGCTTTCTTT. It is translated as CASSPRAFTEAFF.

V usage is TRBV2 and J usage is TRBJ1-1, with D perhaps matching TRBD1 (5 bases). The CDR3 runs 15 residues. The V and J ends lost 7 bases and 1 base respectively, with 16 bases between them. Germline V gene lookup returns CDR1 SNHLY and CDR2 FYNNEI. The CDR3 region is CASTPSSGQNTEAFF. In DNA form, the CDR3 reads TGTGCCAGCACCCCGTCGTCAGGGCAGAACACTGAAGCTTTCTTT.

This chain joins TRBV7-7 and TRBJ2-2; D might be TRBD2 (7 bases). The CDR3 loop spans 16 amino acids. Trimming pared 4 bases from V and 1 base from J, leaving 13 bases between. Germline values: CDR1 SSHAT, CDR2 FNYEAQ (reference sequence). The CDR3 nucleotides are TGTGCCAGCAGCTCGGGGGCGGGGGTGAACACCGGGGAGCTGTTTTTT. Protein sequence: CASSSGAGVNTGELFF.

This sequence joins TRBV29-1 and TRBJ2-1; 12 nucleotides match TRBD1. The germline CDR1 and CDR2 sequences are SQVTM and ANQGSEA. The CDR3 covers 14 residues. In DNA, the CDR3 is TGCAGTTGGATAGGGACAGGGGGCCACAATGAGCAGTTCTTC. It is translated as CSWIGTGGHNEQFF.

The chain carries TRBV5-1 and TRBJ1-6; D is undetermined. V was cut by 0 bases and J by 9 bases, with 13 bases left in between. This CDR3 is 15 amino acids long. Germline V lookup: CDR1 SGHRS, CDR2 YFSETQ. The chain's CDR3 is CASSLVAGEGSPLHF. The CDR3 DNA reads TGCGCCAGCAGCTTGGTGGCAGGTGAAGGTTCACCCCTCCACTTT.

The gene calls are TRBV10-2 and TRBJ1-1; 10 bases match TRBD1. CDR1 is WSHSY and CDR2 is SAAADI in the germline V gene. V lost 7 bases, J lost 6 bases, and 8 bases stayed unmatched. The CDR3 has 14 residues. The chain's CDR3 is CASTGVGQGAEAFF. In DNA, the CDR3 is TGCGCCAGCACCGGAGTTGGACAGGGGGCTGAAGCTTTCTTT.

This clone was picked up a small number of times. The chain uses TRBV7-3 and TRBJ1-4; a possible D gene is TRBD1 (5 bases). Per germline, CDR1 SGHTA and CDR2 FQGTGA. With 5 bases removed from V and 8 bases from J, the gap between germline ends came to 18 bases. The length of the CDR3 is 15 residues. The CDR3 loop is CASSQNGGEKEKLFF. The CDR3 DNA follows: TGTGCCAGCAGCCAAAATGGGGGAGAGAAGGAAAAACTGTTTTTT.

The genes are TRBV7-9 and TRBJ1-2, with D unresolved. Germline CDR1 is SEHNR and CDR2 is FQNEAQ (reference sequence). The CDR3 extends over 11 amino acids. V was clipped by 1 base and J by 10 bases, with 7 bases between them. The CDR3: CASSLGRDYTF. CDR3 nucleotides: TGTGCCAGCAGCTTAGGAAGGGACTACACCTTC. Looking up the rest from reference TRBV7-9 and TRBJ1-2 gives the full variable domain: DTGVSQNPRHKITKRGQNVTFRCDPISEHNRLYWYRQTLGQGPEFLTYFQNEAQLEKSRLLSDRFSAERPKGSFSTLEIQRTEQGDSAMYLCASSLGRDYTFGSGTRLTVV.

CDR3 nucleotide sequence: TGCGCCAGCAGGATGGGGAACACGAACACTGAAGCTTTCTTT. Amino acid sequence: CASRMGNTNTEAFF. V is TRBV5-1 and J is TRBJ1-1; no clear D. The V end lost 5 bases, the J end lost 1 base, and 12 bases lay between the germline ends. The germline gives CDR1 SGHRS, CDR2 YFSETQ. The CDR3 has 14 amino acids.

This chain joins TRBV28 and TRBJ2-7; the D gene is possibly TRBD1 (5 bases). Germline assignment: CDR1 MDHEN and CDR2 SYDVKM. There are 15 residues in the CDR3. Deletions cut 4 bases from V and 6 bases from J, with 19 bases between. The CDR3 nucleotides read TGTGCCAGCAGTTCCCCAGGGATCAAAGTTGGCGAGCAGTACTTC. Its protein product is CASSSPGIKVGEQYF.

The genes are TRBV7-2 and TRBJ2-2; D may match TRBD1 or TRBD2 (5 bases each). Deletions cut 5 bases from V and 7 bases from J, with 26 bases between. Per germline, CDR1 SGHTA and CDR2 FQGNSA. The CDR3 has 18 residues. CDR3 in amino acids: CASSPGFGDGGFGGELFF. The DNA of the CDR3 is TGTGCCAGCAGCCCGGGCTTCGGGGATGGGGGTTTCGGCGGGGAGCTGTTTTTT.

The genes are TRBV20-1 and TRBJ2-1; 7 nucleotides match TRBD2. CDR3 length: 10 residues. CDR1 and CDR2 from the germline V gene are DFQATT and SNEGSKA (reference sequence). The J segment lost 11 bases and the V segment lost 3 bases, leaving 1 base of the junction unmatched. The CDR3 region is CSASSGKQFF. Here the CDR3 DNA reads TGCAGTGCTAGCAGCGGGAAGCAGTTCTTC.